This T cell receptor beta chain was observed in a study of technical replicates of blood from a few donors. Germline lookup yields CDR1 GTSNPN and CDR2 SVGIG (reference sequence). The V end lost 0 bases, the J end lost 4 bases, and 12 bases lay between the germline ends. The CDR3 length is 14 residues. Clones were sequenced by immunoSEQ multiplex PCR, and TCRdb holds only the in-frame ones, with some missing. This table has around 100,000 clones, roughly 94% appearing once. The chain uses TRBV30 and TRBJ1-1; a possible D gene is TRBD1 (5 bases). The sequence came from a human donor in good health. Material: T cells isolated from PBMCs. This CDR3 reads CAWSVGGVGTEAFF. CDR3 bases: TGTGCCTGGAGTGTAGGAGGGGTCGGCACTGAAGCTTTCTTT.